The 11 T cell receptor beta chains reported below all come from one sample, sequenced in a study of response to subunit inactivated influenza vaccine. TCRdb processed the RT-PCR reads anew with MiXCR; each CDR3 protein has one entry. Of 500,000 to 550,000 distinct CDR3 sequences listed, under 30% are singletons. These records were also assigned to another study, of T cells expressing NK-cell markers. That publication notes: The authors made TCR beta cDNA libraries by 5'RACE template switching. This switching added a universal primer site and UMIs.

Material: CD4+ T cells sorted from PBMCs, obtained about 11 days after vaccination. These receptors were collected from a man aged 50-59 years who received an inactivated influenza vaccine.

This chain connects TRBV4-1 to TRBJ2-1; the match to TRBD2 covers 9 bases. With 0 bases clipped from V and 10 bases from J, the junction kept 19 bases outside the gene matches. The V gene's germline CDR1 is MGHRA and CDR2 YSYEKL. The CDR3 runs 19 residues. The CDR3 loop reads CASSQDIAGALRSGREQFF. The DNA for the CDR3 is TGCGCCAGCAGCCAAGACATAGCGGGGGCCCTTAGATCCGGCCGCGAGCAGTTCTTC.

The V gene is TRBV19, the J gene TRBJ1-5; unclear D gene. There are 16 residues in the CDR3. Germline CDR1 reads LNHDA; CDR2 reads SQIVND (reference sequence). The CDR3 nucleotides are TGTGCGTCCCGCAAAGGTCCCGAATATGGCAATCAGCCCCAGCATTTT. Residues: CASRKGPEYGNQPQHF.

This clonotype was observed a few times. This chain connects TRBV27 to TRBJ1-5; D possibly corresponds to TRBD1 (6 bases). The V gene's germline CDR1 is MNHEY and CDR2 SMNVEV (reference sequence). V was cut by 4 bases and J by 2 bases, with 12 bases left in between. This CDR3 comprises 15 residues. The CDR3 coding sequence is TGTGCCAGCAGTTCCGGACAGCGGGGCAATCAGCCCCAGCATTTT. Translation: CASSSGQRGNQPQHF.

DNA for the CDR3: TGCGCCAGCAGCCAAGAAAGGACAGGGGGACATCAGCCCCAGCATTTT. Its translation is CASSQERTGGHQPQHF. The rearrangement joins TRBV4-3 to TRBJ1-5; 10 bases fit TRBD1. CDR3 length: 16 residues. Germline loops: CDR1 LGHNA, CDR2 YSLEER. Trimming took 0 bases from V and 5 from J; bases not matched to a gene: 4.

This clonotype was seen a few times. This chain connects TRBV5-6 to TRBJ1-2; 8 bases map to TRBD1. Germline V gene sequence: CDR1 SGHDT, CDR2 YYEEEE. The CDR3 sequence is 15 residues long. V lost 4 bases, J lost 2 bases, and 7 bases stayed unmatched. This chain's CDR3 is CASSRPGQENYGYTF. As DNA, the CDR3 is TGTGCCAGCAGCCGACCGGGACAGGAAAACTATGGCTACACCTTC.

The chain uses TRBV7-2 and TRBJ1-2, with 8 positions matching TRBD1. Germline V CDR1 and CDR2: SGHTA, FQGNSA. The CDR3 spans 16 residues. J lost 7 bases, V lost 5 bases, and 15 bases had no gene match. As DNA, the CDR3 is TGTGCCAGCAGCCTAGACAGGGGAGGGGGCATTGGTGGCTACACCTTC. Translated, it gives CASSLDRGGGIGGYTF.

Here the CDR3 DNA reads TGTGCCAGCAAATTACAGGGGCCCACCTACGAGCAGTACTTC. Encoded protein: CASKLQGPTYEQYF. V and J are TRBV11-2 and TRBJ2-7; 7 bases fit TRBD1. V trimming: 7 bases; J trimming: 2 bases; junction bases outside the gene matches: 8. This CDR3 is 14 amino acids long. CDR1 SGHAT and CDR2 FQNNGV come from the germline V gene.

The chain is built from TRBV6-5 and TRBJ2-7; weak D call: TRBD1 (6 bases). The V end was cut by 4 bases, the J end by 1 base, with 14 bases between. Germline values: CDR1 MNHEY, CDR2 SVGAGI. This CDR3 spans 15 amino acids. CDR3 sequence reads: CASSFTGISSYEQYF. As DNA, the CDR3 is TGTGCCAGCAGTTTTACAGGGATAAGTTCCTACGAGCAGTACTTC.

The chain combines TRBV25-1 with TRBJ2-1; tentatively, D is TRBD1 or TRBD2 (5 bases each). The CDR3 is 16 residues long. Germline CDR1 reads MGHDK; CDR2 reads SYGVNS. V was shortened by 3 bases and J by 0 bases, with 12 bases between the two germline ends. CDR3: CASSDWDGSSYNEQFF. The DNA for the CDR3 is TGTGCCAGCAGTGATTGGGACGGAAGCTCCTACAATGAGCAGTTCTTC.

This clonotype was observed at least ten times. The chain couples TRBV12-3 or TRBV12-4 to TRBJ1-1; a weak D match, TRBD1 (5 bases). The CDR3 has 13 residues. Trimming took 6 bases from V and 4 from J, leaving 12 bases between them. As DNA, the CDR3 is TGTGCCAGCAGCCTAGGGAGGGGCACTGAAGCTTTCTTT. Translating gives CASSLGRGTEAFF.

This clonotype was detected only a few times. The chain employs TRBV18 and TRBJ1-3, with D unclear. The CDR3 contains 15 residues. The V and J ends lost 2 bases and 0 bases respectively, with 8 bases between them. Germline V gene data show CDR1 as KGHSH and CDR2 as LQKENI. CDR3 DNA: TGTGCCAGCTCACCAGGACTGTCCTCTGGAAACACCATATATTTT. Its translation is CASSPGLSSGNTIYF.